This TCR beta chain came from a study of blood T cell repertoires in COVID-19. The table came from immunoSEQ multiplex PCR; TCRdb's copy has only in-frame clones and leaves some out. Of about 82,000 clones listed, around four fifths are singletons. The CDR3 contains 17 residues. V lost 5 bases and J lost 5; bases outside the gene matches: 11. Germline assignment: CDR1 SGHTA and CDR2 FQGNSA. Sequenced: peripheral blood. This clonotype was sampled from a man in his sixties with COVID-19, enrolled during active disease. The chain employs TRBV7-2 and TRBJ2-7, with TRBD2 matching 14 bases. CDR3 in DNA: TGTGCCAGCAGCCTCGGGACTAGCGGGAGTAAGTTGCACGAGCAGTACTTC. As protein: CASSLGTSGSKLHEQYF. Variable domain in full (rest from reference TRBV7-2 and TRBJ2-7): GAGVSQSPSNKVTEKGKDVELRCDPISGHTALYWYRQSLGQGLEFLIYFQGNSAPDKSGLPSDRFSAERTGGSVSTLTIQRTQQEDSAVYLCASSLGTSGSKLHEQYFGPGTRLTVT.